Following are 10 T cell receptor beta chains from one sample sequenced in a study of T cell clonality in common variable immunodeficiency. Clones were sequenced by immunoSEQ multiplex PCR, and TCRdb holds only the in-frame ones, with some missing. The sample presents tens of thousands of clones, none singletons. The specimen was peripheral blood mononuclear cells. All receptors derive from a person aged 18 to 70 in good health.

This clone occurred many times. The CDR3 is cut off 3 residues early in the read; its end comes from the germline J gene. The V and J genes are TRBV6-1 and TRBJ1-1, with a weak D call TRBD1 (5 bases). With 0 bases removed from V and 4 bases from J, the gap between germline ends came to 9 bases. CDR3 length: 14 residues. From germline, CDR1 is MNHNS and CDR2 SASEGT. This CDR3 reads CASSEASRVTEAFF. CDR3 DNA, as far as it was read: TGTGCCAGCAGTGAAGCATCCAGGGTCACTGAA.

At least ten counts were recorded for this clone. The read ends 3 residues shy of where the CDR3 ends; the end is completed using the germline J gene. The rearrangement uses TRBV5-1 and TRBJ2-3; D is perhaps TRBD1 (6 bases). Germline assignment: CDR1 SGHRS and CDR2 YFSETQ. Trimming took off 6 bases at V and 2 bases at J, with 13 bases between the two ends. This CDR3 contains 14 residues. The CDR3 loop is CASTRDTATDTQYF. CDR3 DNA, as far as it was read: TGCGCCAGCACCCGGGACACCGCCACAGATACG.

In its sample, this clone was seen many times. The read terminates 3 residues ahead of where the CDR3 ends, so the germline J gene completes it. V and J are TRBV18 and TRBJ2-1; tentatively, D is TRBD1 (5 bases). Germline loops: CDR1 KGHSH, CDR2 LQKENI. The CDR3 consists of 16 residues. Trimming took 0 bases from V and 1 from J, leaving 10 bases between them. The CDR3 sequence is CASSPPLRGSYNEQFF. The CDR3 DNA, read in part, is TGTGCCAGCTCACCACCATTAAGGGGATCCTACAATGAG.

This clone appeared many times. The read is 3 residues too short to cover the CDR3 end, so that end is filled in from the germline J gene. J is TRBJ1-5 and V is TRBV6-1; TRBD1 is a possible D gene (5 bases). V was trimmed by 2 bases and J by 0 bases, leaving 8 bases between them. The CDR3 loop spans 15 amino acids. Germline V gene lookup returns CDR1 MNHNS and CDR2 SASEGT. The sequenced CDR3 bases are TGTGCCAGCAGTGAACTGGGGCCTAGCAATCAGCCC. Amino acids: CASSELGPSNQP. The whole CDR3 protein is CASSELGPSNQPQHF.

This clone was detected many times. The read terminates 3 residues ahead of where the CDR3 ends, so the germline J gene completes it. V is TRBV18 and J is TRBJ1-4; TRBD1 aligns across 7 bases. V shed 4 bases and J 6 bases; nucleotides not matched to a gene: 11. The CDR3 spans 16 residues. Germline CDR1 is KGHSH and CDR2 is LQKENI. CDR3 residues: CASSLRATGTDEKLFF. The CDR3 DNA, read in part, is TGTGCCAGCTCACTACGAGCGACAGGGACGGATGAAAAA.

The sample holds many counts of this clone. The CDR3 end is not reached by the read, which stops 3 residues before it; the germline J gene fills it in. The rearrangement joins TRBV20-1 to TRBJ1-2; possible D gene TRBD1, 6 bases. The CDR3 loop spans 12 amino acids. The ends were cut back, 5 bases at V and 2 bases at J, with 9 bases in the middle. CDR1 and CDR2 from the germline V gene are DFQATT and SNEGSKA (reference sequence). The part of the CDR3 DNA that was read is TGCAGTGCTGGTGACAGGAACTATGGC. Its protein product is CSAGDRNYG. The CDR3, in full, reads CSAGDRNYGYTF.

This clone was seen ten or more times. The DNA ends 3 residues before the CDR3 does, and the rest of the CDR3 is filled in from the germline J gene. The genes are TRBV29-1 and TRBJ2-3, with 7 bases lining up with TRBD2. V shed 6 bases and J 3 bases; nucleotides not matched to a gene: 12. The CDR3 covers 15 residues. Germline V CDR1 and CDR2: SQVTM, ANQGSEA. The CDR3 region is CSVIAGGTTTDTQYF. CDR3 DNA, as far as it was read: TGCAGCGTAATTGCTGGGGGGACTACGACAGATACG.

This clone was seen repeatedly, ten times or more. Read coverage stops 3 residues before the CDR3 terminus; the germline J gene supplies the remainder. V usage is TRBV4-1 and J usage is TRBJ2-7; D ambiguous. This CDR3 contains 13 residues. V was cut by 1 base and J by 4 bases, with 8 bases left in between. Per germline, CDR1 MGHRA and CDR2 YSYEKL. The sequenced CDR3 bases are TGCGCCAGCAGCCAAGTCGGCAGGTACGAG. Translated: CASSQVGRYE. In full, the CDR3 reads CASSQVGRYEQYF.

This clone was recorded many times. The CDR3 end lies 3 residues beyond the end of the read and is filled in from the germline J gene. The V call is TRBV18, the J call TRBJ2-3; no definite D call. The germline gives CDR1 KGHSH, CDR2 LQKENI. The CDR3 loop spans 14 amino acids. V was shortened by 4 bases and J by 1 base, with 9 bases between the two germline ends. The CDR3 is CASSLGLGTDTQYF. The sequenced part of the CDR3 DNA is TGTGCCAGCTCACTAGGGTTGGGCACAGATACG.

This clone was seen many times. The read gets to within 3 residues of the CDR3 end, and the germline J gene fills in the rest. The chain is built from TRBV6-1 and TRBJ1-2, with TRBD1 matching over 12 bases. This CDR3 is built from 16 residues. CDR1 is MNHNS, CDR2 SASEGT, per germline. CDR3 DNA, as far as it was read: TGTGCCAGCAGTGCTACCGGGACAGGGGGCTGGTGGGGC. Translating it yields CASSATGTGGWWG. The whole CDR3 protein reads CASSATGTGGWWGYTF.